The 2 T cell receptor beta chains below all came from one sample that was sequenced in a study of technical replicates of blood from several donors. Repertoires were generated with immunoSEQ multiplex PCR, while TCRdb's copy carries only in-frame clones and drops some. Counted here are about 56,000 clones, 90% to 95% occurring once; the ten biggest clones make up about 3%. The sequenced sample consisted of PBMCs. The receptors come from a human donor in good health. Some clones in this sample may be carry-over from other donors' samples.

This clone was counted a single time. The chain couples TRBV6-1 to TRBJ1-4, with TRBD1 as a possible D gene (6 bases). V was cut by 4 bases and J by 7 bases, with 16 bases left in between. The CDR3 covers 15 residues. Germline CDR1 reads MNHNS; CDR2 reads SASEGT. CDR3 region: CASSVRTVTFEKLFF. The DNA for the CDR3 is TGTGCCAGCAGTGTCAGGACAGTGACGTTTGAAAAACTGTTTTTT.

V usage is TRBV2 and J usage is TRBJ2-5, with D possibly being TRBD2 (6 bases). Germline-derived CDR1 and CDR2 are SNHLY and FYNNEI. The CDR3 totals 14 residues. V lost 7 bases, J lost 8 bases, and 20 bases lay in between. Here the CDR3 DNA reads TGTGCCAGCACCAAGACTAGAATCGGGGAAACCCAGTACTTC. It translates to CASTKTRIGETQYF.